This TCR beta chain appears in the sequencing data of a study of T-cell memory formation after mild COVID-19. The 5'RACE method, run with constant-segment primers, produced TCR alpha and TCR beta cDNA libraries (carrying sample barcodes and UMIs). TCRdb re-derived calls from the 5' RACE reads in MiXCR, one entry per CDR3 protein. The repertoire holds roughly 300,000 distinct CDR3 sequences, with around 8% as singletons. At least ten counts were recorded for this clonotype. Its antigen is not known. Overall study results and limits: Memory sampled before infection contained some responding clones, suggesting cross-reactive memory joined.

Trimming cost V 0 bases and J 4 bases, with 15 bases left between them. The CDR3 totals 16 residues. Germline CDR1 and CDR2: SGDLS and YYNGEE. The rearrangement joins TRBV9 to TRBJ2-3; no firm D call. Material for sequencing was PBMCs or a T cell subset sorted from them (not recorded which). The TCR originated in a man aged 18-30 years who had mild COVID-19 (a few samples of this study predate the infection). Cell type and time point are not known. The CDR3 reads CASSVGGGPSSDTQYF. As DNA, the CDR3 is TGTGCCAGCAGCGTAGGAGGTGGTCCAAGCTCAGATACGCAGTATTTT.